The 15 T cell receptor beta chains below were found in one sample sequenced in a study of spatial heterogeneity in lung cancer. Each CDR3 protein is one row after TCRdb ran MiXCR on the 5' RACE reads. The sample includes approximately 9,000 distinct CDR3 sequences, about 4.2% of them seen just once. Time point in this sample: sample taken at primary tumor resection. Sequenced material: PBMCs, taken at surgery. Receptors were obtained from a male donor with early-stage non-small cell lung cancer.

This clonotype was recorded at least ten times. The chain is built from TRBV29-1 and TRBJ2-7, with 8 bases aligning to TRBD1. This CDR3 contains 12 residues. The V gene's germline CDR1 is SQVTM and CDR2 ANQGSEA. V lost 6 bases, J lost 7 bases, and 8 bases stayed unmatched. The CDR3 DNA is TGCAGCGTGGAGGACAGGGTCGGGGAGCAGTACTTC. This translates into CSVEDRVGEQYF.

At least ten counts were recorded for this clonotype. The rearrangement links TRBV12-3 or TRBV12-4 to TRBJ2-3, with 9 bases lining up with TRBD1. V dropped 7 bases and J dropped 3; count of bases not matched to a gene: 5. CDR3 length: 14 residues. CDR3 bases: TGTGCCAGCACCAACAGGGGGCCGACAGATACGCAGTATTTT. Its protein product is CASTNRGPTDTQYF.

The table lists this clonotype with a few counts. The chain is built from TRBV7-8 and TRBJ2-2; D uncertain. Germline loops: CDR1 SGHVS, CDR2 FQNEAQ. Trimming took 5 bases from V and 5 from J, leaving 9 bases between them. This CDR3 has 13 residues. CDR3 sequence reads: CASSARTTGELFF. Here the CDR3 DNA reads TGTGCCAGCAGCGCCAGGACGACCGGGGAGCTGTTTTTT.

Judged by abundance, this clonotype is medium-sized. This sequence joins TRBV4-3 and TRBJ2-3; D is unresolved. The V end lost 0 bases, the J end lost 6 bases, and 7 bases lay between the germline ends. CDR1 is LGHNA, CDR2 YSLEER, per germline. The CDR3 totals 13 residues. CDR3 nucleotides: TGCGCCAGCAGCCAAGATCAGCTTGATACGCAGTATTTT. Translated: CASSQDQLDTQYF.

This clonotype is classed as medium-sized. The chain carries TRBV4-2 and TRBJ2-2, with 8 bases identical to TRBD1. CDR1 LGHNA and CDR2 YNFKEQ come from the germline V gene. The CDR3 contains 17 residues. Trimming cost V 0 bases and J 4 bases; bases outside gene matches: 7. Here the CDR3 DNA reads TGTGCCAGCAGCCAAGATATCGGGACAGGTATCACCGGGGAGCTGTTTTTT. It translates to CASSQDIGTGITGELFF.

This clonotype appeared a few times. The V and J genes are TRBV19 and TRBJ1-5; 7 nucleotides agree with TRBD1. Looked up from germline, CDR1 is LNHDA and CDR2 is SQIVND (reference sequence). Trimming cost V 5 bases and J 5 bases; bases outside gene matches: 6. The CDR3 contains 14 residues. The DNA for the CDR3 is TGTGCCAGTAGTGCGGGACAGAGAGATCAGCCCCAGCATTTT. Protein sequence: CASSAGQRDQPQHF.

This clonotype counts as medium-sized. J is TRBJ2-7 and V is TRBV10-3; maybe TRBD1 (6 bases). The CDR3 consists of 11 residues. Trimming stripped 10 bases from V and 5 bases from J, with 12 bases between. Germline assignment: CDR1 ENHRY and CDR2 SYGVKD. Here the CDR3 DNA reads TGTGCCACCAACGAGGGGGACGAGCAGTACTTC. Its translation is CATNEGDEQYF.

Sample share makes this clonotype medium-sized. This chain links TRBV20-1 with TRBJ2-1; D possibly corresponds to TRBD2 (6 bases). The CDR3 is 13 amino acids. Germline V CDR1 and CDR2: DFQATT, SNEGSKA (reference sequence). V shed 8 bases and J shed 4 bases, with 15 bases lying between them. Here the CDR3 reads CSLEGGGYNEQFF. The CDR3 DNA sequence: TGCAGTCTAGAGGGAGGAGGTTACAATGAGCAGTTCTTC.

This clonotype came up many times. This sequence joins TRBV20-1 and TRBJ2-2; no clear D. The V end lost 3 bases, the J end lost 2 bases, and 13 bases lay between the germline ends. Germline-derived CDR1 and CDR2 are DFQATT and SNEGSKA (reference sequence). The CDR3 contains 15 residues. The CDR3 region is CSARAPSGNTGELFF. The CDR3 nucleotides are TGCAGTGCTAGGGCTCCTAGTGGTAACACCGGGGAGCTGTTTTTT.

This clonotype is deemed medium-sized (0.01 to 0.1%). The chain combines TRBV4-3 with TRBJ2-3; D uncertain. This CDR3 contains 13 residues. V lost 0 bases, J lost 4 bases, and 5 bases lay in between. Germline V gene data show CDR1 as LGHNA and CDR2 as YSLEER. The CDR3 region has the DNA TGCGCCAGCAGCCAAGAAATGGCAGATACGCAGTATTTT. Its protein is CASSQEMADTQYF.

This clonotype was observed at least ten times. The chain has TRBV28 and TRBJ1-3; D is unclear. CDR3 length equals 16 residues. Germline-derived CDR1 and CDR2 are MDHEN and SYDVKM. The V end was cut by 3 bases, the J end by 0 bases, with 12 bases between. The CDR3 region has the DNA TGTGCCAGCAGTTTTTACAGTCAGCTCTCTGGAAACACCATATATTTT. Amino acids: CASSFYSQLSGNTIYF.

This clonotype was counted ten times or more. V and J are TRBV5-1 and TRBJ2-7; weak D call: TRBD2 (5 bases). This CDR3 contains 13 residues. V lost 0 bases, J lost 3 bases, and 7 bases lay in between. In germline, CDR1 is SGHRS, CDR2 YFSETQ. CDR3 sequence: CASSLDGNYEQYV. DNA of the CDR3: TGCGCCAGCAGCTTGGACGGGAACTACGAGCAGTACGTC.

Ten or more counts support this clonotype. This chain joins TRBV7-2 and TRBJ1-2; no clear D gene. Deletions cut 1 base from V and 8 bases from J, with 11 bases between. Germline V gene data show CDR1 as SGHTA and CDR2 as FQGNSA. The CDR3 loop spans 13 amino acids. The CDR3 DNA is TGTGCCAGCAGCTTAGAACAGACGGGGGGCTACACCTTC. Protein: CASSLEQTGGYTF.

By proportion, this clonotype is medium-sized. The V gene is TRBV20-1, the J gene TRBJ1-6; D gene ambiguous. The CDR3 consists of 16 residues. Per the germline V gene, CDR1 is DFQATT and CDR2 is SNEGSKA (reference sequence). Trimming took off 6 bases at V and 0 bases at J, with 15 bases between the two ends. CDR3 sequence: CSAIRKTLSYNSPLHF. CDR3 in DNA: TGCAGTGCCATACGCAAAACCCTCTCCTATAATTCACCCCTCCACTTT.

This clonotype was observed a handful of times. The V call is TRBV6-4, the J call TRBJ2-3; weak D call: TRBD2 (5 bases). Deletions cut 1 base from V and 1 base from J, with 9 bases between. The CDR3 spans 15 residues. From germline, CDR1 is MRHNA and CDR2 SNTAGT. The CDR3 DNA reads TGTGCCAGCAGTGACTTATGGGGAGGCACAGATACGCAGTATTTT. This codes for CASSDLWGGTDTQYF.